These T cell receptor beta chains were read from a single sample in a study of Ad26.COV2.S vaccination and SARS-CoV-2 variants. Assay used: immunoSEQ multiplex PCR; TCRdb lists only in-frame clones, some missing. The table has fewer than 100,000 clones, approximately 77% seen once. The sample in question was peripheral blood, obtained after recovery from COVID-19. These TCRs come from a human donor who had recovered from COVID-19. CDR3s include the opening cysteine and the closing phenylalanine or tryptophan. The order of the fields is clone size, D gene, CDR3 length, V gene, J gene, CDR3 DNA, CDR3 protein. D genes are given only for firm matches. The listing skips clone size in some rows; elsewhere it reads once, few, many or a size class.

clone size: .
D gene: .
CDR3 length: 16
V gene: TRBV1
J gene: TRBJ1-5
CDR3 DNA: TGCACCAGCAGCCAAGAAGCAGGGCGCGGCAATCAGCCCCAGCATTTT
CDR3 protein: CTSSQEAGRGNQPQHF

clone size: .
D gene: TRBD1
CDR3 length: 15
V gene: TRBV28
J gene: TRBJ1-1
CDR3 DNA: TGTGCCAGCAGGGGAAAGGACAGGCCGAACACTGAAGCTTTCTTT
CDR3 protein: CASRGKDRPNTEAFF

clone size: .
D gene: .
CDR3 length: 12
V gene: TRBV5-5
J gene: TRBJ1-2
CDR3 DNA: TGTGCCAGCAGCCAGGGAGGACATGGCTACACCTTC
CDR3 protein: CASSQGGHGYTF

clone size: .
D gene: .
CDR3 length: 13
V gene: TRBV28
J gene: TRBJ2-3
CDR3 DNA: TGTGCCAGCACCCTCGCCCACACAGATACGCAGTATTTT
CDR3 protein: CASTLAHTDTQYF

clone size: .
D gene: TRBD2
CDR3 length: 17
V gene: TRBV7-8
J gene: TRBJ2-5
CDR3 DNA: TGTGCCAGCAGCTTAGGACTAGCGGGAGGAAGGCAAGAGACCCAGTACTTC
CDR3 protein: CASSLGLAGGRQETQYF

clone size: .
D gene: .
CDR3 length: 15
V gene: TRBV3-1/TRBV3-2
J gene: TRBJ1-6
CDR3 DNA: TGTGCCAGCAGCCGAGGGCAGGGACGCAATTCACCCCTCCACTTT
CDR3 protein: CASSRGQGRNSPLHF

clone size: .
D gene: .
CDR3 length: 14
V gene: TRBV11-2
J gene: TRBJ2-7
CDR3 DNA: TGTGCCAGCAGCGCTGGGGACCGTAACTACGAGCAGTACTTC
CDR3 protein: CASSAGDRNYEQYF

clone size: .
D gene: .
CDR3 length: 16
V gene: TRBV23-1
J gene: TRBJ2-2
CDR3 DNA: TGCGCCAGCAGTCATTCGGGGACAATTGGCACCGGGGAGCTGTTTTTT
CDR3 protein: CASSHSGTIGTGELFF

clone size: few
D gene: TRBD1
CDR3 length: 15
V gene: TRBV9
J gene: TRBJ1-1
CDR3 DNA: TGTGCCAGCAGCGTAGTAGGGACAGGCTCAACTGAAGCTTTCTTT
CDR3 protein: CASSVVGTGSTEAFF

clone size: .
D gene: TRBD2
CDR3 length: 17
V gene: TRBV11-2
J gene: TRBJ2-1
CDR3 DNA: TGTGCCAGCAGCCCAAGGCTTAGCGGGAGCTCCTACAATGAGCAGTTCTTC
CDR3 protein: CASSPRLSGSSYNEQFF

clone size: .
D gene: TRBD1
CDR3 length: 15
V gene: TRBV7-3
J gene: TRBJ2-4
CDR3 DNA: TGTGCCAGCAGCCCAGACAGGGGGCGGGAAAACATTCAGTACTTC
CDR3 protein: CASSPDRGRENIQYF

clone size: few
D gene: .
CDR3 length: 11
V gene: TRBV10-1
J gene: TRBJ2-7
CDR3 DNA: TGCGCCAGCAGTGAGAACATTCAGCAGTACTTC
CDR3 protein: CASSENIQQYF

clone size: once
D gene: .
CDR3 length: 14
V gene: TRBV19
J gene: TRBJ2-1
CDR3 DNA: TGTGCCAGTACCTTGAGAGGGGAAGACAATGAGCAGTTCTTC
CDR3 protein: CASTLRGEDNEQFF

clone size: .
D gene: TRBD1
CDR3 length: 17
V gene: TRBV5-6
J gene: TRBJ1-5
CDR3 DNA: TGTGCCAGCAGCTTGGGGGGGCAGGGGGCCATATATCAGCCCCAGCATTTT
CDR3 protein: CASSLGGQGAIYQPQHF

clone size: few
D gene: TRBD1
CDR3 length: 15
V gene: TRBV5-8
J gene: TRBJ2-7
CDR3 DNA: TGTGCCAGCAGCCATCCGACAGGGGCCTCCTACGAGCAGTACTTC
CDR3 protein: CASSHPTGASYEQYF

clone size: once
D gene: TRBD2
CDR3 length: 19
V gene: TRBV27
J gene: TRBJ2-5
CDR3 DNA: TGTGCCAGCAGACCTGCACTCGGACTAGCGGGAGGGCGGCAAGAGACCCAGTACTTC
CDR3 protein: CASRPALGLAGGRQETQYF

clone size: .
D gene: .
CDR3 length: 15
V gene: TRBV7-2
J gene: TRBJ2-7
CDR3 DNA: TGTGCCAGCAGCTTGGACAGAGATTTTTATTACGAGCAGTACTTC
CDR3 protein: CASSLDRDFYYEQYF

clone size: .
D gene: TRBD2
CDR3 length: 17
V gene: TRBV28
J gene: TRBJ2-1
CDR3 DNA: TGTGCCAGCAGTTTTTCGGCCGGGACTACCTCCGTCAATGAGCAGTTCTTC
CDR3 protein: CASSFSAGTTSVNEQFF

clone size: few
D gene: .
CDR3 length: 13
V gene: TRBV5-6
J gene: TRBJ2-7
CDR3 DNA: TGTGCCAGCAGCTTGGGACAGCACTACGAGCAGTACTTC
CDR3 protein: CASSLGQHYEQYF

clone size: few
D gene: .
CDR3 length: 14
V gene: TRBV28
J gene: TRBJ1-4
CDR3 DNA: TGTGCCAGCAGCAAGTCCGCATTTAATGAAAAACTGTTTTTT
CDR3 protein: CASSKSAFNEKLFF

clone size: .
D gene: .
CDR3 length: 15
V gene: TRBV18
J gene: TRBJ1-6
CDR3 DNA: TGTGCCAGCTCACCAGGGGCGGGTAATAATTCACCCCTCCACTTT
CDR3 protein: CASSPGAGNNSPLHF

clone size: .
D gene: .
CDR3 length: 12
V gene: TRBV7-9
J gene: TRBJ2-1
CDR3 DNA: TGTGCCAGCAGCTTCCTAGTTAGTGAGCAGTTCTTC
CDR3 protein: CASSFLVSEQFF

clone size: .
D gene: TRBD1
CDR3 length: 16
V gene: TRBV27
J gene: TRBJ1-2
CDR3 DNA: TGTGCCAGCAGAACTCTCCAGGGGGCCCCCCGCAGGGGCTACACCTTC
CDR3 protein: CASRTLQGAPRRGYTF

clone size: .
D gene: .
CDR3 length: 16
V gene: TRBV7-3
J gene: TRBJ1-6
CDR3 DNA: TGTGCCAGCAGCCTTACCTCAGGGGAGATGGATTCACCCCTCCACTTT
CDR3 protein: CASSLTSGEMDSPLHF

clone size: .
D gene: .
CDR3 length: 15
V gene: TRBV5-1
J gene: TRBJ2-7
CDR3 DNA: TGCGCCAGCAGCCTGAGGGACCCCAGGCCTGGGGAGCAGTACTTC
CDR3 protein: CASSLRDPRPGEQYF

clone size: .
D gene: .
CDR3 length: 12
V gene: TRBV10-3
J gene: TRBJ2-7
CDR3 DNA: TGTGCCATCAGTGACCGGGACACAGAGCAGTACTTC
CDR3 protein: CAISDRDTEQYF

clone size: .
D gene: .
CDR3 length: 13
V gene: TRBV10-1
J gene: TRBJ2-7
CDR3 DNA: TGCGCCAGCAGTGATCGGGAATCCTACGAGCAGTACTTC
CDR3 protein: CASSDRESYEQYF

clone size: few
D gene: .
CDR3 length: 13
V gene: TRBV15
J gene: TRBJ2-5
CDR3 DNA: TGTGCCACCAGCAGAGGAGGGCAAGAGACCCAGTACTTC
CDR3 protein: CATSRGGQETQYF

clone size: .
D gene: .
CDR3 length: 14
V gene: TRBV7-2
J gene: TRBJ2-4
CDR3 DNA: TGTGCCAGCAGCCTACAGGGAGCCAAAAACATTCAGTACTTC
CDR3 protein: CASSLQGAKNIQYF